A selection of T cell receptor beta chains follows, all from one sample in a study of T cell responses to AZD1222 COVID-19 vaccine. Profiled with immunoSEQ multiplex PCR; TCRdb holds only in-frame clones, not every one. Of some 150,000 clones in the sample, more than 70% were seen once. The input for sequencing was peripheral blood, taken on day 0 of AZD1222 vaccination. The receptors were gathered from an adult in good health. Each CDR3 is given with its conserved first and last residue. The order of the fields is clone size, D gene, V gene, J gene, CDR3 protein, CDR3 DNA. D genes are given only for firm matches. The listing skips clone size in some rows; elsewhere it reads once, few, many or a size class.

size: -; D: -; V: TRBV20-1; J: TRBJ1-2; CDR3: CSASAGNGYTF; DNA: TGCAGTGCTAGCGCAGGGAATGGCTACACCTTC
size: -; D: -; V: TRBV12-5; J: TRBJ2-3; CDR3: CASGLFMTLRGPDTQYF; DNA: TGTGCTAGTGGTTTGTTCATGACCCTCCGAGGACCAGATACGCAGTATTTT
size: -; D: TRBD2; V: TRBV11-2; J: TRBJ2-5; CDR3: CASSLSGLAGAGETQYF; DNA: TGTGCCAGCAGCTTATCGGGACTAGCGGGAGCCGGAGAGACCCAGTACTTC
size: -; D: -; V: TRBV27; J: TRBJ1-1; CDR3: CASSSFGGNTEAFF; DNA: TGTGCCAGCAGCTCCTTCGGCGGTAACACTGAAGCTTTCTTT
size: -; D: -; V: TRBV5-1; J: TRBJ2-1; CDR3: CASSFPQAPSYNEQFF; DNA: TGCGCCAGCAGCTTCCCCCAAGCGCCCTCCTACAATGAGCAGTTCTTC
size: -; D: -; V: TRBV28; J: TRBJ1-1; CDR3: CASSLGTRAFF; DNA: TGTGCCAGCAGTCTAGGGACACGAGCTTTCTTT
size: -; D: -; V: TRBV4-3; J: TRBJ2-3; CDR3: CASSPVGGDTQYF; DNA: TGCGCCAGCAGCCCCGTGGGGGGAGATACGCAGTATTTT
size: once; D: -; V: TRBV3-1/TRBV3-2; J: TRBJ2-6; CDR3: CASSQTGRGANVLTF; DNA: TGTGCCAGCAGCCAGACGGGACGTGGGGCCAACGTCCTGACTTTC
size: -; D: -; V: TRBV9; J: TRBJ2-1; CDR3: CASSGGLFSYNEQFF; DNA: TGTGCCAGCAGCGGGGGACTCTTCTCCTACAATGAGCAGTTCTTC
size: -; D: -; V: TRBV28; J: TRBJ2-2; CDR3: CASSFRKGGELFF; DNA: TGTGCCAGCAGTTTTAGGAAGGGCGGGGAGCTGTTTTTT
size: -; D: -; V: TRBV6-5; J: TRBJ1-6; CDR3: CASSMNRPRDSPLHF; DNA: TGTGCCAGCAGTATGAACCGGCCGAGAGATTCACCCCTCCACTTT
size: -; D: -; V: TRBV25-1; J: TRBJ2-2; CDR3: CASSIGQGNTGELFF; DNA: TGTGCCAGCAGTATAGGGCAGGGAAACACCGGGGAGCTGTTTTTT
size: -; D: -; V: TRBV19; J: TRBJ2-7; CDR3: CASSIVGTGEQYF; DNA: TGTGCCAGTAGTATCGTAGGGACGGGAGAGCAGTACTTC
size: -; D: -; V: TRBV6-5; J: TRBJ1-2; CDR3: CASSYQDNRRNYGYTF; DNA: TGTGCCAGCAGTTACCAGGACAACCGACGCAACTATGGCTACACCTTC
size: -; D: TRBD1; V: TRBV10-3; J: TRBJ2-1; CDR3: CAISEFRTGPGLDNEQFF; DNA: TGTGCCATCAGTGAGTTCCGGACAGGCCCTGGTCTCGACAATGAGCAGTTCTTC
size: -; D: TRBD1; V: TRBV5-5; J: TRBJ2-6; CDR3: CASSPRGGQGGLGGANVLTF; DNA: TGTGCCAGCAGCCCAAGGGGGGGACAGGGAGGTCTTGGAGGGGCCAACGTCCTGACTTTC
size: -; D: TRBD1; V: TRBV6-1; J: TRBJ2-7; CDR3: CASSEHPGQGAHEQYF; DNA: TGTGCCAGCAGTGAACACCCGGGACAGGGGGCCCACGAGCAGTACTTC
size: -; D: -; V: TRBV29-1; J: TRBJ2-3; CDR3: CSVADGQLEGYF; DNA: TGCAGCGTTGCTGACGGTCAGCTGGAGGGGTATTTT
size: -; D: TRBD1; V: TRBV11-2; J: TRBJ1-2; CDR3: CASSLGTGAGGYTF; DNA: TGTGCCAGCAGCTTAGGAACAGGGGCGGGTGGCTACACCTTC
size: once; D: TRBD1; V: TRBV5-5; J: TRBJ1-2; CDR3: CASSLADRGRGYTF; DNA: TGTGCCAGCAGCTTAGCGGACAGGGGGCGGGGCTACACCTTC
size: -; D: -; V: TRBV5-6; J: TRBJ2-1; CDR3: CASSSALLGGNEQFF; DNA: TGTGCCAGCAGCTCTGCTCTTCTAGGGGGAAATGAGCAGTTCTTC
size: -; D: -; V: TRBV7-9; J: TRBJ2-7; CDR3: CASSYDWRGEQYF; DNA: TGTGCCAGCAGTTACGACTGGAGGGGCGAGCAGTACTTC
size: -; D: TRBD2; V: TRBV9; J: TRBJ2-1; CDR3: CASAWTSGSSYNEQFF; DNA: TGTGCCAGCGCATGGACTAGCGGGAGCTCCTACAATGAGCAGTTCTTC
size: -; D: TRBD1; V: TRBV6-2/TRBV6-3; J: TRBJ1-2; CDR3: CASSPTGTGGHGIIYGYTF; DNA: TGTGCCAGCAGTCCCACCGGGACAGGGGGACATGGGATCATCTATGGCTACACCTTC
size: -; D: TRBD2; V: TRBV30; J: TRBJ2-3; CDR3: CASTGLGGTDTQYF; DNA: TGTGCCTCCACGGGACTAGGGGGGACAGATACGCAGTATTTT
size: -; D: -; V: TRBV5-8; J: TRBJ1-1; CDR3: CASSLEDSLNTEAFF; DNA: TGTGCCAGCAGCTTGGAGGACAGTTTGAACACTGAAGCTTTCTTT
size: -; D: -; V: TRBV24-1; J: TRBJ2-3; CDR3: CATSTGSTDTQYF; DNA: TGTGCCACCAGCACAGGGAGCACAGATACGCAGTATTTT
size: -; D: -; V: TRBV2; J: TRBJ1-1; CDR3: CASRGEGGTEAFF; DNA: TGTGCCAGCAGAGGAGAGGGGGGGACTGAAGCTTTCTTT
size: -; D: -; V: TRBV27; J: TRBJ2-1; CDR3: CASSTGRPVGSYNEQFF; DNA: TGTGCCAGCAGTACGGGACGGCCCGTAGGTTCCTACAATGAGCAGTTCTTC
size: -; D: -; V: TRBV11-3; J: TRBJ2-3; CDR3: CASSPSTFRTDTQYF; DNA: TGTGCCAGCAGCCCGTCGACATTCCGCACAGATACGCAGTATTTT
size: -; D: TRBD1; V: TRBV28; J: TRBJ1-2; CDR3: CASSSTSRQGDGYTF; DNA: TGTGCCAGCAGTAGCACCTCTAGACAGGGCGATGGCTACACCTTC
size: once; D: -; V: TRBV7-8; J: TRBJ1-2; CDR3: CASRAGRDYGYTF; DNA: TGTGCCAGCAGGGCCGGGAGGGACTATGGCTACACCTTC
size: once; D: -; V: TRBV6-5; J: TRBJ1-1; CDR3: CASSYEPYIDTEAFF; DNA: TGTGCCAGCAGTTATGAGCCCTACATAGACACTGAAGCTTTCTTT
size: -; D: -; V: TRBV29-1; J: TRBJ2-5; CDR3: CSVGPSETQYF; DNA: TGCAGCGTTGGGCCTAGCGAGACCCAGTACTTC
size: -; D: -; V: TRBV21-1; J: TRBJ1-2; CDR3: CASSKCRRRGYTF; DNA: TGTGCCAGCAGCAAATGTCGAAGGCGGGGCTACACCTTC
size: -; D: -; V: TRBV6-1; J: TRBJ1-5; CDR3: CASSEWRQGNQPQHF; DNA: TGTGCCAGCAGTGAATGGAGACAGGGCAATCAGCCCCAGCATTTT
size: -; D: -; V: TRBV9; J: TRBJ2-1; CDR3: CASSASGGSYNEQFF; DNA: TGTGCCAGCAGCGCTAGTGGCGGCTCCTACAATGAGCAGTTCTTC